Below are 12 T cell receptor beta chains sequenced from a single sample in a study of PD-1 blockade in classical Hodgkin lymphoma. Using immunoSEQ multiplex PCR, the repertoire was profiled, and TCRdb retains in-frame clones only, with some absent. The sample comprises 12,000 or so clones, about 85% of which are singletons, and about 29% rests with the top ten. All the patients suffered relapse after autologous stem cell transplantation, and brentuximab vedotin exposure differed. The sequencing here drew on peripheral blood mononuclear cells (PBMCs), taken at baseline. Receptor source: a human donor with classical Hodgkin lymphoma.

This sequence joins TRBV10-1 and TRBJ2-2; 8 bases line up with TRBD2. Germline assignment: CDR1 WNHNN and CDR2 SYGVQD (reference sequence). J gave up 0 bases and V 4 bases, and 7 bases lay outside the gene matches. The CDR3 spans 17 residues. The CDR3 is CASSGDTSGTNTGELFF. The CDR3, as DNA: TGCGCCAGCAGTGGGGATACTAGCGGAACGAACACCGGGGAGCTGTTTTTT.

This chain links TRBV11-2 with TRBJ2-7; no reliable D call. This CDR3 has 15 amino acids. With 1 base removed from V and 2 bases from J, the gap between germline ends came to 12 bases. Germline-derived CDR1 and CDR2 are SGHAT and FQNNGV. The CDR3 loop reads CASSLGAGVAYEQYF. Here the CDR3 DNA reads TGTGCCAGCAGCTTAGGGGCCGGAGTAGCCTACGAGCAGTACTTC.

The rearrangement joins TRBV7-6 to TRBJ1-2; no clear D. CDR1 SGHVS and CDR2 FNYEAQ come from the germline V gene. This CDR3 region has 13 residues. The ends were cut back, 1 base at V and 6 bases at J, with 9 bases in the middle. DNA of the CDR3: TGTGCCAGCAGCTTAGGGTCCTGGGATGGCTACACCTTC. This translates into CASSLGSWDGYTF.

CDR3 region: CASSLQVLTEAFF. The CDR3 DNA sequence: TGTGCCAGCAGCTTACAGGTCCTCACTGAAGCTTTCTTT. V is TRBV7-9 and J is TRBJ1-1, with no clear D. Germline V gene data show CDR1 as SEHNR and CDR2 as FQNEAQ (reference sequence). Trimming pared 2 bases from V and 4 bases from J, leaving 8 bases between. The CDR3 is 13 residues long.

The V and J genes are TRBV11-3 and TRBJ1-1; D gene unclear. V was trimmed by 2 bases and J by 10 bases, leaving 8 bases between them. Germline loops: CDR1 SGHNT, CDR2 YENEEA. CDR3 size: 11 residues. The chain's CDR3 is CASSLTGRAFF. The CDR3 bases are TGTGCCAGCAGCTTAACGGGGAGAGCTTTCTTT.

V is TRBV5-1 and J is TRBJ2-7, with 9 bases identical to TRBD2. Germline V lookup: CDR1 SGHRS, CDR2 YFSETQ. After removal of 0 bases from V and 2 bases from J, the junction contained 3 bases not matched to a gene. The CDR3 is 15 amino acids. CDR3 bases: TGCGCCAGCAGCTTGGACGCGGGAGGGGCCTACGAGCAGTACTTC. Translation: CASSLDAGGAYEQYF.

The rearrangement uses TRBV14 and TRBJ2-1; D is possibly TRBD1 (5 bases). Trimming removed 0 bases at V and 9 bases at J, with 9 bases between. Germline V lookup: CDR1 SGHDN, CDR2 FVKESK. The CDR3 has 13 amino acids. CDR3 loop: CASSQEDIPEQFF. CDR3 nucleotides: TGTGCCAGCAGCCAAGAGGACATTCCTGAGCAGTTCTTC. The full variable domain, completed using reference TRBV14 and TRBJ2-1, is EAGVTQFPSHSVIEKGQTVTLRCDPISGHDNLYWYRRVMGKEIKFLLHFVKESKQDESGMPNNRFLAERTGGTYSTLKVQPAELEDSGVYFCASSQEDIPEQFFGPGTRLTVL.

CDR3: CASSPLSSRSGNTIYF. The DNA for the CDR3 is TGCGCCAGCAGCCCTCTAAGCTCCCGATCTGGAAACACCATATATTTT. The chain has TRBV5-1 and TRBJ1-3; D not certain. Germline-derived CDR1 and CDR2 are SGHRS and YFSETQ. Trimming removed 4 bases from V and 1 base from J, with 15 bases in between. CDR3 size: 16 residues.

The count of this clone is one. V and J are TRBV6-5 and TRBJ2-7, with 10 bases matching TRBD1. The length of the CDR3 is 14 residues. Trimming cost V 5 bases and J 6 bases; bases outside gene matches: 7. Germline V gene sequence: CDR1 MNHEY, CDR2 SVGAGI. The CDR3 sequence: CASSRTGGLGEQYF. DNA for the CDR3: TGTGCCAGCAGTCGGACAGGGGGTTTAGGCGAGCAGTACTTC.

The chain joins TRBV6-1 to TRBJ1-3; D perhaps matches TRBD1 (5 bases). Per germline, CDR1 MNHNS and CDR2 SASEGT. This CDR3 comprises 15 residues. With 4 bases removed from V and 7 bases from J, the gap between germline ends came to 17 bases. Here the CDR3 DNA reads TGTGCCAGCAGTGTCTGGGACGTCGCAGGGAACACCATATATTTT. It translates to CASSVWDVAGNTIYF.

This clone turned up a few times. The CDR3 nucleotides are TGTGCCAGCAGCTTCCCTGACAGGGCGGGAAGGGAACTGTTTTTT. Its translation: CASSFPDRAGRELFF. The chain has TRBV7-9 and TRBJ1-4, with TRBD1 matching over 7 bases. The CDR3 has 15 amino acids. Germline CDR1 and CDR2: SEHNR and FQNEAQ (reference sequence). The junction had 13 bases not matched to a gene; V was cut back by 3 bases and J by 12 bases.

This clone was recorded only once. The rearrangement joins TRBV6-1 to TRBJ2-7; a possible D gene is TRBD2 (5 bases). Between the trimmed V and J ends, which lost 5 bases and 0 bases, there was a span of 11 bases. This CDR3 spans 14 amino acids. Germline CDR1 and CDR2: MNHNS and SASEGT. This CDR3 is CASSRRADSYEQYF. The CDR3 region has the DNA TGTGCCAGCAGTAGGAGAGCGGACTCCTACGAGCAGTACTTC.